This T cell receptor beta chain was found in a study of molecular identifiers for immune sequencing clone quantification. Study-level points and caveats: Naive cells had under 1% of molecules in clones above 20 RNA copies, effectors over 98%.

The CDR3 runs to 16 residues. V was shortened by 4 bases and J by 0 bases, with 13 bases between the two germline ends. Germline CDR1 SGHVS, CDR2 FNYEAQ. On this clonotype: Its antigen is undetermined.

One entry per CDR3 protein results from TCRdb running MiXCR on the PCR reads. The sample lists some 320,000 distinct CDR3 sequences, about a fifth occurring once. Sequenced material: naive CD8+ T cells from blood, with Jurkat cell RNA spiked in. As for subset: FACS-sorted CD8+CD4-CCR7+CD45RA+ naive T cells. The clonotype was recovered from a human donor in good health. Some libraries in this study had Jurkat cell RNA spiked in. This chain uses TRBV7-6 with TRBJ1-3; D remains unclear. CDR3 sequence (DNA): TGTGCCAGCAGCTCTCAAATACAGTACTCTGGAAACACCATATATTTT. This translates into CASSSQIQYSGNTIYF.